This paragraph covers one T cell receptor beta chain sequence. Its target is unknown. These data belong to a study of T cell responses to AZD1222 COVID-19 vaccine. About the study: Second-dose groups at about 4 or about 12 weeks were pooled. Overall study results and limits: The donor cohort was predominantly white British with a female majority, and clonal diversity may have been underestimated.

The V gene end was trimmed by 6 bases and the J gene end by 4 bases; junction bases not matched to a gene: 8. Germline-derived CDR1 and CDR2 are SNHLY and FYNNEI. The CDR3 length is 15 residues. Repertoires were generated with immunoSEQ multiplex PCR, while TCRdb's copy carries only in-frame clones and drops some. The sample yields 150,000 or so clones, over 75% seen once. The rearrangement uses TRBV2 and TRBJ1-2; 10 bases are a match to TRBD1. The clonotype was recovered from an adult in good health. Sample: peripheral blood, taken on day 0 of AZD1222 vaccination. Written as DNA, the CDR3 is TGTGCCAGCAGCGACAGGGGGCCCGCAGGCTATGGCTACACCTTC. This codes for CASSDRGPAGYGYTF.